Listed below are T cell receptor beta chains from one sample, sequenced in a study of T-cell memory formation after mild COVID-19. TCRdb processed the 5' RACE reads anew with MiXCR; each CDR3 protein has one entry. Among 500,000 to 550,000 distinct CDR3 sequences listed, about 20% were seen once. The sequencing sample was made of PBMCs or a T cell subset sorted from them (not recorded which). All receptors come from an adult woman who had mild COVID-19 (a few samples of this study predate the infection). Cell type and time point are not known. Both conserved end residues are part of each CDR3. The D gene is left open where the match is weak. A clone size is listed for some rows: how often the clone was seen (once, few, many), or a class if it is expanded.

TRBV4-1	.	TRBJ1-1	.	CASSLRGGQTEAFF	TGCGCCAGCAGTCTAAGGGGGGGGCAAACTGAAGCTTTCTTT
TRBV20-1	.	TRBJ2-6	few	CSARARTVGSGANVLTF	TGCAGTGCTAGGGCCCGGACAGTAGGCTCTGGGGCCAACGTCCTGACTTTC
TRBV5-1	TRBD1	TRBJ1-1	many	CASSLTGGRVNTEAFF	TGCGCCAGCAGCTTGACAGGGGGTAGGGTGAACACTGAAGCTTTCTTT
TRBV12-3/TRBV12-4	TRBD1	TRBJ2-5	few	CASSPGQGASETQYF	TGTGCCAGCAGTCCGGGACAGGGGGCTTCTGAGACCCAGTACTTC
TRBV6-5	.	TRBJ1-1	.	CASSYADRYTEAFF	TGTGCCAGCAGTTACGCGGACCGTTACACTGAAGCTTTCTTT
TRBV6-5	.	TRBJ1-4	.	CASSRTLTNEKLFF	TGTGCCAGCAGTCGGACGCTCACTAATGAAAAACTGTTTTTT
TRBV6-2/TRBV6-3	.	TRBJ1-1	.	CASSSLWRGGFGTEAFF	TGTGCCAGCAGCTCGCTGTGGAGGGGTGGTTTCGGCACTGAAGCTTTCTTT
TRBV5-1	TRBD1	TRBJ1-1	.	CASSLSGQGARWNTEAFF	TGCGCCAGCAGCTTGTCAGGACAGGGGGCGCGTTGGAACACTGAAGCTTTCTTT
TRBV7-3	TRBD1	TRBJ2-3	.	CASSPPPRQGYTDTQYF	TGTGCCAGCAGCCCGCCCCCACGACAGGGATACACAGATACGCAGTATTTT
TRBV6-1	.	TRBJ1-2	few	CASSRTANYGYTF	TGTGCCAGCAGTAGGACCGCCAACTATGGCTACACCTTC
TRBV24-1	.	TRBJ2-3	few	CATSDFGVVYF	TGTGCCACCAGTGATTTCGGGGTTGTATATTTT
TRBV5-1	TRBD1	TRBJ2-1	.	CASSFGQGSYNEQFF	TGCGCCAGCAGCTTCGGACAGGGCTCCTACAATGAGCAGTTCTTC
TRBV9	.	TRBJ2-7	.	CASSPRTADYEQYF	TGTGCCAGCAGCCCTCGGACTGCCGACTACGAGCAGTACTTC
TRBV5-1	TRBD1	TRBJ1-4	few	CASAEQGARGEKLFF	TGCGCCAGCGCCGAACAGGGGGCCAGGGGTGAAAAACTGTTTTTT
TRBV7-9	.	TRBJ2-5	few	CASSLASLQQETQYF	TGTGCCAGCAGCTTAGCCTCCTTGCAACAAGAGACCCAGTACTTC
TRBV5-1	TRBD2	TRBJ2-1	.	CASSSGLVDEQFF	TGCGCCAGCAGCTCGGGACTAGTCGATGAGCAGTTCTTC
TRBV5-1	.	TRBJ2-1	few	CASSFFPWAAAYNEQFF	TGCGCCAGCAGCTTTTTCCCGTGGGCGGCGGCCTACAATGAGCAGTTCTTC
TRBV11-2	TRBD2	TRBJ2-5	few	CASSPPTSGVQETQYF	TGTGCCAGCAGCCCCCCGACTAGCGGGGTACAAGAGACCCAGTACTTC
TRBV30	.	TRBJ2-1	.	CAWSWEREQFF	TGTGCCTGGAGCTGGGAGCGGGAGCAGTTCTTC
TRBV20-1	.	TRBJ2-1	many	CSAQPPTQNINEQFF	TGCAGTGCTCAACCCCCCACACAAAATATCAATGAGCAGTTCTTC
TRBV4-3	TRBD2	TRBJ2-1	.	CASSQAASGSYNEQFF	TGCGCCAGCAGCCAAGCGGCTAGCGGCTCCTACAATGAGCAGTTCTTC
TRBV3-1	.	TRBJ2-4	.	CASSQGGAGIGNIQYF	TGTGCCAGCAGCCAAGGAGGGGCGGGCATTGGAAACATTCAGTACTTC
TRBV2	.	TRBJ1-2	few	CASTKVMETEASYGYTF	TGTGCCAGCACGAAAGTAATGGAGACGGAGGCGAGCTATGGCTACACCTTC
TRBV20-1	.	TRBJ2-3	.	CSASRLGLSTDTQYF	TGCAGTGCTTCACGGCTAGGCCTTAGCACAGATACGCAGTATTTT
TRBV4-2	TRBD1	TRBJ2-7	few	CASSQPCRDRQLYEQYF	TGTGCCAGCAGCCAACCGTGCCGGGACAGACAGCTCTACGAGCAGTACTTC
TRBV29-1	.	TRBJ1-2	.	CSVEASNYGYTF	TGCAGCGTTGAAGCCAGTAACTATGGCTACACCTTC
TRBV14	.	TRBJ2-7	.	CASSQRTLPIYEQYF	TGTGCCAGCAGCCAGCGGACCCTCCCGATCTACGAGCAGTACTTC
TRBV18	.	TRBJ2-3	.	CASSPPYQDPTDTQYF	TGTGCCAGCTCACCACCGTACCAGGATCCCACAGATACGCAGTATTTT
TRBV5-6	.	TRBJ1-1	few	CASSPRDWGTLEAFF	TGTGCCAGCAGCCCCCGTGATTGGGGAACACTTGAAGCTTTCTTT
TRBV29-1	.	TRBJ2-7	.	CSVTVSSYEQYF	TGCAGCGTGACAGTGAGCTCCTACGAGCAGTACTTC
TRBV5-1	TRBD1	TRBJ2-2	.	CASSLGAWTGDTGELFF	TGCGCCAGCAGCCTGGGGGCCTGGACAGGGGACACCGGGGAGCTGTTTTTT
TRBV20-1	.	TRBJ1-3	.	CSALHRDYGNTIYF	TGCAGTGCACTCCACCGGGACTATGGAAACACCATATATTTT
TRBV12-3/TRBV12-4	.	TRBJ1-2	many	CASRGWSTNYGYTF	TGTGCCAGCAGGGGCTGGAGCACTAACTATGGCTACACCTTC
TRBV12-3/TRBV12-4	.	TRBJ1-1	.	CASSLFGDSEAFF	TGTGCCAGCAGTTTATTCGGGGACTCTGAAGCTTTCTTT
TRBV6-5	.	TRBJ2-5	.	CASSYSPGQETQYF	TGTGCCAGCAGTTACTCCCCGGGGCAAGAGACCCAGTACTTC
TRBV5-1	TRBD1	TRBJ2-7	.	CASSLQGAVGEQYF	TGCGCCAGCAGCCTCCAGGGGGCCGTAGGCGAGCAGTACTTC
TRBV7-6	.	TRBJ1-2	few	CASSLGTGYGYGYTF	TGTGCCAGCAGCTTAGGCACAGGGTATGGCTATGGCTACACCTTC
TRBV9	.	TRBJ2-7	.	CASSPGASTDEQYF	TGTGCCAGCAGCCCTGGGGCGTCCACCGACGAGCAGTACTTC
TRBV3-1	.	TRBJ1-1	few	CASSQEGKTAFGAFF	TGTGCCAGCAGCCAAGAGGGCAAGACGGCCTTCGGGGCTTTCTTT
TRBV7-9	TRBD1	TRBJ1-1	.	CASSLPTGRTEAFF	TGTGCCAGCAGCTTACCGACAGGGAGGACTGAAGCTTTCTTT
TRBV5-1	TRBD1	TRBJ2-6	.	CASSIGDRAGANVLTF	TGCGCCAGCAGCATCGGGGACAGGGCTGGGGCCAACGTCCTGACTTTC
TRBV5-5	.	TRBJ2-3	few	CASSLPPGLSTDTQYF	TGTGCCAGCAGCTTACCACCAGGCCTTAGCACAGATACGCAGTATTTT
TRBV5-1	.	TRBJ2-7	few	CASSFGQGATDPYF	.
TRBV4-1	.	TRBJ2-5	few	CATAPHAGPGMIETQYF	TGCGCCACCGCGCCGCACGCCGGGCCAGGGATGATTGAGACCCAGTACTTC